Listed below are T cell receptor beta chains from one sample, sequenced in a study of lymphopenia after photon versus proton radiotherapy. The protocol was immunoSEQ multiplex PCR, while the TCRdb copy is restricted to in-frame clones and leaves out a portion. The sample includes about 16,000 clones, approximately 90% seen only once; the top ten take about 9.9%. The material sequenced was peripheral blood, taken from a patient treated with proton-based radiotherapy. These receptors originate from a man aged 70-80 years with pancreatic cancer. The CDR3 runs from the conserved cysteine through the conserved F or W. A D gene is named only where the DNA matches it firmly. The size entry is marked missing in some rows and otherwise reads once, few, many or a size class.

TRBV9	TRBJ2-1	NA	TRBD2	CASSPRGLAGVSSYNEQFF	TGTGCCAGCAGCCCCAGGGGACTAGCGGGGGTAAGCTCCTACAATGAGCAGTTCTTC
TRBV19	TRBJ2-7	NA	NA	CASSFRTDSYEQYF	TGTGCCAGTTCATTTCGGACTGACTCCTACGAGCAGTACTTC
TRBV7-9	TRBJ1-4	NA	NA	CASSPRRGGADKLFF	TGTGCCAGCAGCCCGCGTAGGGGCGGGGCGGACAAACTGTTTTTT
TRBV7-2	TRBJ2-1	NA	TRBD1	CASSLVAGTGGSYNEQFF	TGTGCCAGCAGCTTAGTGGCCGGGACAGGGGGCTCCTACAATGAGCAGTTCTTC
TRBV14	TRBJ2-1	NA	NA	CASSQNRGADLGNEQFF	TGTGCCAGCAGCCAAAACCGCGGGGCGGATCTTGGGAATGAGCAGTTCTTC
TRBV6-4	TRBJ1-1	NA	NA	CAIRGTEAFF	TGTGCCATTCGTGGTACTGAAGCTTTCTTT
TRBV6-6	TRBJ1-1	once	TRBD1	CASSSLDRANTEAFF	TGTGCCAGCAGTTCCCTAGACAGGGCTAACACTGAAGCTTTCTTT
TRBV27	TRBJ2-7	NA	NA	CASRSGFGAVSYEQYF	TGTGCCAGCAGATCGGGTTTTGGCGCAGTCTCCTACGAGCAGTACTTC
TRBV7-2	TRBJ2-1	NA	NA	CASSRIKSVGGWYEQFF	TGTGCCAGCAGCCGGATAAAGTCGGTAGGGGGGTGGTATGAGCAGTTCTTC
TRBV5-4	TRBJ2-7	NA	TRBD2	CASSQTGLAGEQYF	TGTGCCAGCAGCCAGACGGGACTAGCGGGAGAGCAGTACTTC
TRBV6-1	TRBJ1-4	NA	TRBD1	CASMDRGNEKLFF	TGTGCCAGCATGGACAGGGGGAATGAAAAACTGTTTTTT
TRBV5-1	TRBJ1-5	NA	NA	CASSPGQNSNQPQHF	TGCGCCAGCAGCCCAGGGCAAAATAGCAATCAGCCCCAGCATTTT
TRBV6-5	TRBJ2-6	NA	NA	CASSSRVSGANVLTF	TGTGCCAGCAGTTCCCGTGTCTCTGGGGCCAACGTCCTGACTTTC
TRBV4-2	TRBJ2-6	NA	NA	CASRLQSRANVLTF	TGTGCCAGCAGGTTACAAAGTCGGGCCAACGTCCTGACTTTC
TRBV11-2	TRBJ2-1	NA	NA	CASSLYGQGSYNEQFF	TGTGCCAGCAGCTTATATGGCCAGGGTTCCTACAATGAGCAGTTCTTC
TRBV9	TRBJ1-3	NA	NA	CASSVEVGGSGNTIYF	TGTGCCAGCAGCGTAGAGGTGGGGGGCTCTGGAAACACCATATATTTT
TRBV19	TRBJ2-1	NA	NA	CASSIDASLMRNEQFF	TGTGCCAGTAGTATAGACGCCAGCTTGATGAGGAATGAGCAGTTCTTC